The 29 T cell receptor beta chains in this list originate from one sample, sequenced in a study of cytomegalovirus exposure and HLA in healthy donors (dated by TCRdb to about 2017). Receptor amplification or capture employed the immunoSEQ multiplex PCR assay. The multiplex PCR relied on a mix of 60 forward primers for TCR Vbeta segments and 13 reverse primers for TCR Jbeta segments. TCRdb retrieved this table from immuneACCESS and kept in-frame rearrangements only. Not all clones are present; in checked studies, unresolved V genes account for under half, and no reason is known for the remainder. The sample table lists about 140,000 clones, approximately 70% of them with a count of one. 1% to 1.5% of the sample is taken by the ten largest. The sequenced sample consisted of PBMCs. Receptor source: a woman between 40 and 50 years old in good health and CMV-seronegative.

CDR3 region: CASSQGEGLKTQYF. In DNA, the CDR3 is TGCGCCAGCAGCCAAGGGGAGGGCTTGAAGACCCAGTACTTC. This sequence joins TRBV4-1 and TRBJ2-5, with TRBD2 identical over 7 bases. This CDR3 is 14 amino acids long. Per germline, CDR1 MGHRA and CDR2 YSYEKL. Unmatched junction bases numbered 5, after V lost 1 base and J lost 6 bases.

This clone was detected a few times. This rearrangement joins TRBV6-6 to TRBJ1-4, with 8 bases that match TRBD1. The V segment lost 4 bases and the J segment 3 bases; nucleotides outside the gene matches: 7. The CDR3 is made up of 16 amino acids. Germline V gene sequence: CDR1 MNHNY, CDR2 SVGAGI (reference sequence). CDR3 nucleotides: TGTGCCAGCAGTTTACAGGGGGGGGCCTCTAATGAAAAACTGTTTTTT. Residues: CASSLQGGASNEKLFF.

In DNA form, the CDR3 reads TGCGCCAGCAGCACCTCGACAGGGGAATTTGAAAAACTGTTTTTT. It specifies CASSTSTGEFEKLFF. V is TRBV5-1 and J is TRBJ1-4, with TRBD1 identical over 8 bases. Germline lookup yields CDR1 SGHRS and CDR2 YFSETQ. The CDR3 spans 15 residues. With 4 bases clipped from V and 7 bases from J, the junction kept 9 bases outside the gene matches.

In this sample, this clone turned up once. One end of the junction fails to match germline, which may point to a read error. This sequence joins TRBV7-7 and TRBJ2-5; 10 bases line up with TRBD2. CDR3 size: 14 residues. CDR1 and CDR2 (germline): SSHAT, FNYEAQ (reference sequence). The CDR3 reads CASSPRTSGETQYF. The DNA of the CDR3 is TGTGCTAGCAGCCCGAGGACTAGCGGTGAGACCCAGTACTTC.

The CDR3: CASSNGNDEQYF. The CDR3 coding sequence is TGCGCCAGCAGCAACGGGAACGACGAGCAGTACTTC. The rearrangement joins TRBV5-1 to TRBJ2-7; D is possibly TRBD2 (5 bases). V lost 4 bases and J 5 bases, leaving 10 bases between the germline ends. CDR1 is SGHRS, CDR2 YFSETQ, per germline. The CDR3 sequence is 12 residues long.

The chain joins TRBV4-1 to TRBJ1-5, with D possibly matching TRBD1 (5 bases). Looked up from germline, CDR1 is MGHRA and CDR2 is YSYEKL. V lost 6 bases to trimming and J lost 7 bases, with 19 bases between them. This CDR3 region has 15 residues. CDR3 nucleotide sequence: TGCGCCAGCAGTATAATTGATCGGGGGGACCAGCCCCAGCATTTT. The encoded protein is CASSIIDRGDQPQHF.

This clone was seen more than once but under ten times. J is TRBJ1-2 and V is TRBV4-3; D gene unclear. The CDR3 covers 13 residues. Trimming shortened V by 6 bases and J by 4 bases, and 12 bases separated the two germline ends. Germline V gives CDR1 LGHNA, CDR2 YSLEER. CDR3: CASSEGLGYGYTF. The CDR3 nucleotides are TGCGCCAGCAGTGAGGGTCTTGGCTATGGCTACACCTTC.

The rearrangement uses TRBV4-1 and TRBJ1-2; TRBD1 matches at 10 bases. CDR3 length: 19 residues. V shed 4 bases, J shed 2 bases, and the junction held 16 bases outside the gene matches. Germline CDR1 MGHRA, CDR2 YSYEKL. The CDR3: CASSRLERGQGSENYGYTF. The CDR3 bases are TGCGCCAGCAGCCGGTTAGAGAGGGGACAGGGGTCCGAGAACTATGGCTACACCTTC.

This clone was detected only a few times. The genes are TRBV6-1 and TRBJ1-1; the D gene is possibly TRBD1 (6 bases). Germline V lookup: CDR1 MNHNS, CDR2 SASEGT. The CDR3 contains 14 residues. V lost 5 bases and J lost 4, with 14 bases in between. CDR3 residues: CASSFRGRGTEAFF. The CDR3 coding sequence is TGTGCCAGCAGTTTCAGGGGTAGGGGCACTGAAGCTTTCTTT.

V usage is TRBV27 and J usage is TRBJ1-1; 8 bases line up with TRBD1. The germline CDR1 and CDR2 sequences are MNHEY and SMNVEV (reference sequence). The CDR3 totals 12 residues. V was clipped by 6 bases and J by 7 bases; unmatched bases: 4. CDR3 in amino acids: CASRDRANEAFF. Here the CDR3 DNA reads TGTGCCAGCAGGGACAGGGCCAATGAAGCTTTCTTT.

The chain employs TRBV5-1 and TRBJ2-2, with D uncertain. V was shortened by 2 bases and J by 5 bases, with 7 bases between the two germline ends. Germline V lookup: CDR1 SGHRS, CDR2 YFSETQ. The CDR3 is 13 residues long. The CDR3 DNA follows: TGCGCCAGCAGCTTTAGTGAGACCGGGGAGCTGTTTTTT. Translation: CASSFSETGELFF.

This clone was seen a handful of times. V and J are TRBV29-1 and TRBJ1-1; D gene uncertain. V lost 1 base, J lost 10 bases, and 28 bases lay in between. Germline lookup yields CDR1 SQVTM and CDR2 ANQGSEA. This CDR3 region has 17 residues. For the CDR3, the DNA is TGCAGCGTTGAAGGCATCCCCGCGGTTGGTAATTGGATTGGAGCTTTCTTT. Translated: CSVEGIPAVGNWIGAFF. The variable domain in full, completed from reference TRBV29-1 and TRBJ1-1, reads SAVISQKPSRDICQRGTSLTIQCQVDSQVTMMFWYRQQPGQSLTLIATANQGSEATYESGFVIDKFPISRPNLTFSTLTVSNMSPEDSSIYLCSVEGIPAVGNWIGAFFGQGTRLTVV.

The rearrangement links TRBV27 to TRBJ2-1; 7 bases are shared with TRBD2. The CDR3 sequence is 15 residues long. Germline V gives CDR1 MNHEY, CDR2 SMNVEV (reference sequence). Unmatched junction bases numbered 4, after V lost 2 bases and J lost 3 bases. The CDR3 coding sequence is TGTGCCAGCAGTTTAGGCGGGGGTTACTACAATGAGCAGTTCTTC. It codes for CASSLGGGYYNEQFF.

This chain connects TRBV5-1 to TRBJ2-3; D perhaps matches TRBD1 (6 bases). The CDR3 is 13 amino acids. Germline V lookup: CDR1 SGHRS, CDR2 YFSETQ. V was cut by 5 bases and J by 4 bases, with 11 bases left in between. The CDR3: CASRLGTSDTQYF. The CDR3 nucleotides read TGCGCCAGCAGACTTGGGACATCAGATACGCAGTATTTT.

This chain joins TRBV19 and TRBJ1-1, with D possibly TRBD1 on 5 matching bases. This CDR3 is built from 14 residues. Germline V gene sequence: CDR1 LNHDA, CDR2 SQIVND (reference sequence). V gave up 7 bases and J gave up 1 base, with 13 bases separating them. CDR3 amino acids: CASKIDRGNTEAFF. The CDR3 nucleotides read TGTGCCAGTAAAATCGACAGAGGGAACACTGAAGCTTTCTTT.

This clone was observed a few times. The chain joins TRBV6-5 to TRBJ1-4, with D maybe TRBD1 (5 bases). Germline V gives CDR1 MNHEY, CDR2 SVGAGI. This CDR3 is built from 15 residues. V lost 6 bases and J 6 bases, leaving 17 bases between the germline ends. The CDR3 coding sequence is TGTGCCAGCAGACCGACAGTGCTGAGCCATGAAAAACTGTTTTTT. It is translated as CASRPTVLSHEKLFF.

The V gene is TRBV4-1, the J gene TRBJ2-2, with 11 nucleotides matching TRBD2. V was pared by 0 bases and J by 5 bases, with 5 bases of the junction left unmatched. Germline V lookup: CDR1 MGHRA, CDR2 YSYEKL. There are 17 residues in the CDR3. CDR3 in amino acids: CASSQEIAGGSTGELFF. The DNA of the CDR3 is TGCGCCAGCAGCCAAGAAATAGCGGGGGGGTCTACCGGGGAGCTGTTTTTT.

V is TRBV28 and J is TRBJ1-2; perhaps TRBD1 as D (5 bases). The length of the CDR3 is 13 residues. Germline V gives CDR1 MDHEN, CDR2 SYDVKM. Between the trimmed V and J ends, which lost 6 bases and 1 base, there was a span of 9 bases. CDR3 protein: CASRVGHNYGYTF. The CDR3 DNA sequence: TGTGCCAGCAGAGTCGGACATAACTATGGCTACACCTTC.

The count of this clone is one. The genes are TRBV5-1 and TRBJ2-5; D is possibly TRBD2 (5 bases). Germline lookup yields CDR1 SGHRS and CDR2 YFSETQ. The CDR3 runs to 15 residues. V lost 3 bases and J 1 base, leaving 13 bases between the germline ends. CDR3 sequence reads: CASSSGSLAQETQYF. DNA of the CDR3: TGCGCCAGCAGCTCCGGATCCCTAGCCCAAGAGACCCAGTACTTC.

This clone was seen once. The CDR3 reads CASSSLGSGGAEYF. CDR3 coding DNA: TGTGCCAGCAGCTCTTTAGGCAGCGGGGGGGCCGAGTATTTT. V and J are TRBV5-5 and TRBJ2-3; 10 bases match TRBD2. Unmatched junction bases numbered 11, after V lost 3 bases and J lost 13 bases. The length of the CDR3 is 14 residues. Germline values: CDR1 SGHKS, CDR2 YYEKEE (reference sequence).

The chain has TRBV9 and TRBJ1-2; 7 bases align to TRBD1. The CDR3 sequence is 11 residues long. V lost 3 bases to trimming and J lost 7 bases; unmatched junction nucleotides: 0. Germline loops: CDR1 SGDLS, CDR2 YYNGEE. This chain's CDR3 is CASSGQGGYTF. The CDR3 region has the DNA TGTGCCAGCAGCGGACAGGGTGGCTACACCTTC.

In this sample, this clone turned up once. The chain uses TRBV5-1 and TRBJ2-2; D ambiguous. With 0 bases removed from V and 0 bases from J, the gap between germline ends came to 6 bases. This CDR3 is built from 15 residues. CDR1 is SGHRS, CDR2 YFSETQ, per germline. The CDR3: CASSLAQTNTGELFF. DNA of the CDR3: TGCGCCAGCAGCTTGGCGCAGACGAACACCGGGGAGCTGTTTTTT.

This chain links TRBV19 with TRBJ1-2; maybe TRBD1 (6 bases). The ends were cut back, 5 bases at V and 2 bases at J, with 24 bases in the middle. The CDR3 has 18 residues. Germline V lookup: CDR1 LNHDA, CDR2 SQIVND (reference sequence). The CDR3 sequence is CASSGSTGFKERNYGYTF. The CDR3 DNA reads TGTGCCAGTAGTGGATCCACAGGGTTTAAGGAGAGAAACTATGGCTACACCTTC.

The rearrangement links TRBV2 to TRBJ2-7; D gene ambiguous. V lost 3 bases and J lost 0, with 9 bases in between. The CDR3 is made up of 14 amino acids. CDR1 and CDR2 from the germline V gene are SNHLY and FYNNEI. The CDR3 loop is CASSDFWSSYEQYV. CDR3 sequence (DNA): TGTGCCAGCAGTGATTTTTGGAGCTCCTACGAGCAGTACGTC.

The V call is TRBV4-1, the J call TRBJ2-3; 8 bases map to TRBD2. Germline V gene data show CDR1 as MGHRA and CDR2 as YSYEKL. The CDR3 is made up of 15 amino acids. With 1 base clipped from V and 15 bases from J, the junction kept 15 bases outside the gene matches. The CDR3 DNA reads TGCGCCAGCAGCCAAGTCGGTGTCGGGGGGGCCATCCCTTATTTT. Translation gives CASSQVGVGGAIPYF.

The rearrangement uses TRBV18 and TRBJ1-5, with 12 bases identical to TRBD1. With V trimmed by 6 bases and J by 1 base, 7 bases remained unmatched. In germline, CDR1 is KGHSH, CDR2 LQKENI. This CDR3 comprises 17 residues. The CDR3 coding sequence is TGTGCCAGCTCCGACCCGGGACAGGGGGCCAGCAATCAGCCCCAGCATTTT. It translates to CASSDPGQGASNQPQHF.

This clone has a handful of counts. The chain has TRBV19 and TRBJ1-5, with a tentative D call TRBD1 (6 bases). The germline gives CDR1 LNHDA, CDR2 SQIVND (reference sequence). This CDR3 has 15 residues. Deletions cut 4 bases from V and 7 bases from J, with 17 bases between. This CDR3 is CASSRGLGARQPQHF. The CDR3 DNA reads TGTGCCAGTAGTAGGGGGTTGGGGGCTCGGCAGCCCCAGCATTTT.

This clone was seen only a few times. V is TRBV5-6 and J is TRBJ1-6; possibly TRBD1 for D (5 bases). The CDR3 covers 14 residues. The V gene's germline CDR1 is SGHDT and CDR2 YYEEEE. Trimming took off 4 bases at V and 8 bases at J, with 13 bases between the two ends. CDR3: CASSRRGWDSPLHF. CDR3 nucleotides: TGTGCCAGCAGCCGGCGGGGGTGGGATTCACCCCTCCACTTT.

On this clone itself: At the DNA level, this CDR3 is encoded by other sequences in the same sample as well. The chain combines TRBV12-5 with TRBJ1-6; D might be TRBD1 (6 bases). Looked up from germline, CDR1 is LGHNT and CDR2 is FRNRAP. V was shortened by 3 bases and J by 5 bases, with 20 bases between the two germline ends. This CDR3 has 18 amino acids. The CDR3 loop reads CASGFRGIGRTDNSPLHF. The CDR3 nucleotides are TGTGCTAGTGGTTTCAGGGGTATTGGGCGGACTGATAATTCACCCCTCCACTTT.